This T cell receptor beta chain is from a study of T cell responses to AZD1222 COVID-19 vaccine. General observations from the study: Repertoire samples came only from after the peak T cell response. Most donors were white British and more were female, and clonal diversity was possibly underestimated.

In regard to this clone: Its antigen is unidentified.

Trimming took off 8 bases at V and 6 bases at J, with 14 bases between the two ends. Germline-derived CDR1 and CDR2 are MNHEY and SVGAGI. The CDR3 spans 13 residues. Method: immunoSEQ multiplex PCR; TCRdb's copy keeps in-frame clones and lacks some. The sample shows approximately 160,000 clones, roughly 87% of them seen only once. This receptor was obtained from an adult in good health. The chain combines TRBV6-5 with TRBJ1-3; no firm D call. Source: peripheral blood, taken on day 0 of AZD1222 vaccination. This chain's CDR3 is CASLEAVPNTIYF. The CDR3 region has the DNA TGTGCCAGCCTGGAGGCAGTCCCAAACACCATATATTTT.